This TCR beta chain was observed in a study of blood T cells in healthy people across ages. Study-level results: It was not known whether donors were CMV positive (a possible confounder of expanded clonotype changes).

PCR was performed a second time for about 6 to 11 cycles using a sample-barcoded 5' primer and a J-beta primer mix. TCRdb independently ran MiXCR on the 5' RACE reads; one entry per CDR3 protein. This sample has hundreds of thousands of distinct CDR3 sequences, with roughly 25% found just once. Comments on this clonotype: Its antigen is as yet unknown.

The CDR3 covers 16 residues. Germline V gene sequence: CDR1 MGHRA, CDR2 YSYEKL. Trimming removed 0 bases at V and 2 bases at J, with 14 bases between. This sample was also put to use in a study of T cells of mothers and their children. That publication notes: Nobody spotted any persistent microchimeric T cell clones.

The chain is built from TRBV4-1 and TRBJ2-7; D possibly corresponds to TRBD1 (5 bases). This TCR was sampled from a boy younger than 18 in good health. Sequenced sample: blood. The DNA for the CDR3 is TGCGCCAGCAGCCAAGATTGGCAGACAGTTACCTACGAGCAGTACTTC. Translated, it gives CASSQDWQTVTYEQYF.